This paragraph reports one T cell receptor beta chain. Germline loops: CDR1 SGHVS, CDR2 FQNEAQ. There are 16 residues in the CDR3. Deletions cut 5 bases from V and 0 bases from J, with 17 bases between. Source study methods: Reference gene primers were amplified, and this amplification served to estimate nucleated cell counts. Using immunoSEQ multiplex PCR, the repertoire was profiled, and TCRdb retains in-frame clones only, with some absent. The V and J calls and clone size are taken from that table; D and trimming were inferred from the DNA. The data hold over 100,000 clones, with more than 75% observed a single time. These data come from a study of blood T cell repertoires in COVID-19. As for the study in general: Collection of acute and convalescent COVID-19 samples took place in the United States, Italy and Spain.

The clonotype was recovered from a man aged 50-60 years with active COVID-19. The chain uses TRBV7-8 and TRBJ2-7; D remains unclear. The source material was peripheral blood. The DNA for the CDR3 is TGTGCCAGCAGCGCTAACGCCCTCTTGTCCTCCTACGAGCAGTACTTC. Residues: CASSANALLSSYEQYF.